Given below is one TCR beta chain in context. The sample is drawn from a study of CD8+ T cells in alopecia areata. The germline V gene encodes CDR1 DFQATT and CDR2 SNEGSKA (reference sequence). V was shortened by 8 bases and J by 5 bases, with 13 bases between the two germline ends. CDR3 length: 11 residues. TCR sequencing used cDNA made by reverse transcription of extracted RNA. Clones were read by immunoSEQ multiplex PCR, and TCRdb kept only the in-frame ones, dropping some. Of 150,000 or so clones detected, about nine tenths appear once; the ten largest clones hold approximately 16%. The chain is built from TRBV20-1 and TRBJ2-7; TRBD2 is a possible D gene (6 bases). This material consisted of CD8+ T cells sorted from blood, taken at week 0. The receptor was isolated from a human donor with alopecia areata. Here the CDR3 reads CSSGEFDEQYF. The DNA of the CDR3 is TGCAGTTCGGGAGAGTTCGACGAGCAGTACTTC.